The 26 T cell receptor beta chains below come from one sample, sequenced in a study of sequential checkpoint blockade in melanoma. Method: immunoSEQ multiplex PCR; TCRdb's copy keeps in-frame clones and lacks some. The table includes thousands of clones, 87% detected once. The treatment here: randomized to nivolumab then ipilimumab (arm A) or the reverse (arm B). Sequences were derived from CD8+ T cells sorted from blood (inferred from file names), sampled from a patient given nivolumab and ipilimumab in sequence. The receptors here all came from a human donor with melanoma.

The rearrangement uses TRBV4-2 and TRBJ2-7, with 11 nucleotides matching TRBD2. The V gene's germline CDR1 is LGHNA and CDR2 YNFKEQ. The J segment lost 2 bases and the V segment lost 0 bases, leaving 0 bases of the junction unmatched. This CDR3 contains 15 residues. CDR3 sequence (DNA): TGTGCCAGCAGCCAAGAGACTAGCGGGACCTACGAGCAGTACTTC. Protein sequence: CASSQETSGTYEQYF.

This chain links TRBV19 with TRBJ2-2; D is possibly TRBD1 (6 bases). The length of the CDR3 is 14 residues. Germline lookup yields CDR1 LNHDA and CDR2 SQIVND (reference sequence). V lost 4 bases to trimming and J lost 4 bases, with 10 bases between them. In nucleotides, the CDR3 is TGTGCCAGTAGTAGGGGGCAGGCCACCGGGGAGCTGTTTTTT. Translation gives CASSRGQATGELFF.

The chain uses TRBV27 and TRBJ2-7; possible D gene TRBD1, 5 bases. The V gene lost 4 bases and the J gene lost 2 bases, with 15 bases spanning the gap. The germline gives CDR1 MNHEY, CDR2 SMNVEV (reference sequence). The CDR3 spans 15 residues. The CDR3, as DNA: TGTGCCAGCAGTTCGCTCCTGGCAGGGCCCTACGAGCAGTACTTC. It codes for CASSSLLAGPYEQYF.

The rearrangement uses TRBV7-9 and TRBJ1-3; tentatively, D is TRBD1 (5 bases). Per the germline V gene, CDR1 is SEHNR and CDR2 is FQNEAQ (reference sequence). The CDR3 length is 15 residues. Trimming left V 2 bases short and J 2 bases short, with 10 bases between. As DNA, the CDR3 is TGTGCCAGCAGCTTATTGGGGGGTACTGGAAACACCATATATTTT. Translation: CASSLLGGTGNTIYF.

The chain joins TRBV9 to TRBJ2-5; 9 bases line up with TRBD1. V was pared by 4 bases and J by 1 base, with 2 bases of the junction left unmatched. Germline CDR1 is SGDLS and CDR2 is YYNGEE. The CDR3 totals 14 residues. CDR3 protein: CASSPTGGQETQYF. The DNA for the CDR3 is TGTGCCAGCAGCCCGACAGGGGGCCAAGAGACCCAGTACTTC.

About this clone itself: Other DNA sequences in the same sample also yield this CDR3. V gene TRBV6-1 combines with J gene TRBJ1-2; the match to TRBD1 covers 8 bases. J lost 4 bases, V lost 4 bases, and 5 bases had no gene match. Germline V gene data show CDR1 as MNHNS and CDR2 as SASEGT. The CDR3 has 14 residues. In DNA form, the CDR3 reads TGTGCCAGCAGTGCCGGACAGGGAGGCTATGGCTACACCTTC. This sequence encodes CASSAGQGGYGYTF.

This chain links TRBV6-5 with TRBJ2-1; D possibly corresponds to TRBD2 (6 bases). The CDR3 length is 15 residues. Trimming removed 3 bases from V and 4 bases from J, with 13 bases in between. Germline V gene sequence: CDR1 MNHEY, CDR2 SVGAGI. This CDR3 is CASSYSGEQYNEQFF. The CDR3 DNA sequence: TGTGCCAGCAGTTATTCGGGGGAGCAGTACAATGAGCAGTTCTTC.

The CDR3 sequence is CASSSGSSYNEQFF. CDR3 nucleotide sequence: TGCGCCAGCAGTAGCGGAAGCTCCTACAATGAGCAGTTCTTC. The chain links TRBV10-1 to TRBJ2-1; perhaps TRBD2 as D (5 bases). V gave up 5 bases and J gave up 0 bases, with 8 bases separating them. CDR3 size: 14 residues. Germline CDR1 and CDR2: WNHNN and SYGVQD (reference sequence).

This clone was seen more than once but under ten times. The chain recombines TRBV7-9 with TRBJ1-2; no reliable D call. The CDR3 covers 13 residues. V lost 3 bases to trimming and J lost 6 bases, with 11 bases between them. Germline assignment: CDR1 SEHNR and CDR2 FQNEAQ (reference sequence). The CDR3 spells CASSLYDSDGYTF. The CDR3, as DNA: TGTGCCAGCAGCTTGTACGACTCGGATGGCTACACCTTC.

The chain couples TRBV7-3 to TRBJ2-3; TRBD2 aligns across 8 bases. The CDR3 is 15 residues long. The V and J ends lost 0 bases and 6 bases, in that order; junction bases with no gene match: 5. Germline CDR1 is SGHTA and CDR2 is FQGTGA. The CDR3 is CASSLTPAGEDTQYF. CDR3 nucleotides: TGTGCCAGCAGCTTAACCCCAGCGGGGGAGGATACGCAGTATTTT. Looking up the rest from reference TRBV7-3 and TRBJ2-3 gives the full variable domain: GAGVSQTPSNKVTEKGKYVELRCDPISGHTALYWYRQSLGQGPEFLIYFQGTGAADDSGLPNDRFFAVRPEGSVSTLKIQRTERGDSAVYLCASSLTPAGEDTQYFGPGTRLTVL.

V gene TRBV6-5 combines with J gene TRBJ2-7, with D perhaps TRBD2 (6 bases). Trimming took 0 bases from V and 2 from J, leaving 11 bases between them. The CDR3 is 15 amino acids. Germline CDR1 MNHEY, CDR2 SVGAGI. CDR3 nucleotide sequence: TGTGCCAGCAGTTACTCCGGGACTTCCGCCTACGAGCAGTACTTC. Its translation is CASSYSGTSAYEQYF.

The CDR3 DNA reads as TGCAGCGTGGAACTAGCCGACTACGAGCAGTACTTC. It specifies CSVELADYEQYF. This rearrangement joins TRBV29-1 to TRBJ2-7, with a possible D match to TRBD2 (6 bases). This CDR3 comprises 12 residues. Germline assignment: CDR1 SQVTM and CDR2 ANQGSEA. V was pared by 6 bases and J by 3 bases, with 12 bases between.

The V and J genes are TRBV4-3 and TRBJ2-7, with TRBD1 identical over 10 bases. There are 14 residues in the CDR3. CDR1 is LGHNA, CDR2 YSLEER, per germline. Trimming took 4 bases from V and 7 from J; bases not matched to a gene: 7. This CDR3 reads CASSPGTGDWEQYF. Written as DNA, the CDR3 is TGCGCCAGCAGCCCCGGGACAGGGGATTGGGAGCAGTACTTC.

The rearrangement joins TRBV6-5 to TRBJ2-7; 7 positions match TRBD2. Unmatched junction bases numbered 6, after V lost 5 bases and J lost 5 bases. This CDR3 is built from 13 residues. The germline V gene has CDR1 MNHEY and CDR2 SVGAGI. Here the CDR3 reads CASSPRLANEQYF. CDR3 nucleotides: TGTGCCAGCAGTCCCCGACTAGCTAACGAGCAGTACTTC.

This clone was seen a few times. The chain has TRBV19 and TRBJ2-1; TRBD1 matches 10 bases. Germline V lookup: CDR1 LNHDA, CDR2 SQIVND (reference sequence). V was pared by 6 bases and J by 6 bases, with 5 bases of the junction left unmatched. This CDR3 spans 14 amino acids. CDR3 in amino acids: CASSRQGAVNEQFF. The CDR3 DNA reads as TGTGCCAGTAGCCGACAGGGGGCCGTCAATGAGCAGTTCTTC.

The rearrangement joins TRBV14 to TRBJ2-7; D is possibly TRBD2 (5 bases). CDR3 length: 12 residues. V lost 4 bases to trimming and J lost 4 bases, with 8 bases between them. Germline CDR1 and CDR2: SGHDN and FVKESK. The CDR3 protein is CASSPGNYEQYF. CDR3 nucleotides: TGTGCCAGCAGCCCGGGGAATTACGAGCAGTACTTC.

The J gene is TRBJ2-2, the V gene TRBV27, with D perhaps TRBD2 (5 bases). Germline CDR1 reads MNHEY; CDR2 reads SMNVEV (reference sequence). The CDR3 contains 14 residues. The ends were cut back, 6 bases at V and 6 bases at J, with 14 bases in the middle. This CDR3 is CASSTADGAGELFF. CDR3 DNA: TGTGCCAGCAGCACGGCGGACGGGGCCGGGGAGCTGTTTTTT.

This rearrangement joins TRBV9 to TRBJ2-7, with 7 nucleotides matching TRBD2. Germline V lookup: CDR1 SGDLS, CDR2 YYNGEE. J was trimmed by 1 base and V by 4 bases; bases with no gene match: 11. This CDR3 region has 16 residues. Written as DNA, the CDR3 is TGTGCCAGCAGCCCCCGGGGCCGAGCGGGATCCTACGAGCAGTACTTC. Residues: CASSPRGRAGSYEQYF.

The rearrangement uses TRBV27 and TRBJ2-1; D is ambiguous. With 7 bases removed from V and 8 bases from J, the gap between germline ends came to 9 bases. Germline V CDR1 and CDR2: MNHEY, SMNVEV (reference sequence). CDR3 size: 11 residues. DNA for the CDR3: TGTGCCAGCACTAGTTCACATGAGCAGTTCTTC. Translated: CASTSSHEQFF.

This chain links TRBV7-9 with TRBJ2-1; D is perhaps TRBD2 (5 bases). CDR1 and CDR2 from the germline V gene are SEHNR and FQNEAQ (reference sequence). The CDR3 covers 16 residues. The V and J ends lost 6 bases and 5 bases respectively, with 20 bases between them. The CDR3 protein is CASRPTAEFPHNEQFF. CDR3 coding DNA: TGTGCCAGCAGGCCCACAGCGGAATTCCCCCACAATGAGCAGTTCTTC.

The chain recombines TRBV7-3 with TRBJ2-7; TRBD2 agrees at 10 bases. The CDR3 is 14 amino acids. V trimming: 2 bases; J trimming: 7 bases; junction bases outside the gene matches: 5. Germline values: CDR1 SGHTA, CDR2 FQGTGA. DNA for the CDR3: TGTGCCAGCAGCTTAGTAGCGGGGGGAAGGGAGCAGTACTTC. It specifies CASSLVAGGREQYF.

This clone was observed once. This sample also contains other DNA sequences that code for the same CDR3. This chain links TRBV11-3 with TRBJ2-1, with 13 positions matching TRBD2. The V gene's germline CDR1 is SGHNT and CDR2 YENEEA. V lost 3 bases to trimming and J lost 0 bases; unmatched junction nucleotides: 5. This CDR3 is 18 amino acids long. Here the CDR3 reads CASSFGLAGEPSYNEQFF. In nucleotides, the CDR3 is TGTGCCAGCAGCTTCGGACTAGCGGGAGAGCCCTCCTACAATGAGCAGTTCTTC.

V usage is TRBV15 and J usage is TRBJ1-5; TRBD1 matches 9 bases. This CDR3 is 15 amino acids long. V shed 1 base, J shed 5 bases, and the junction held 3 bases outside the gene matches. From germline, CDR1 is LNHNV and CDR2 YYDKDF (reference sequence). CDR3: CATSRGDRVDQPQHF. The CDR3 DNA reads TGTGCCACCAGCAGAGGGGACAGGGTTGATCAGCCCCAGCATTTT. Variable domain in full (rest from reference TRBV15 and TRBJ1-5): DAMVIQNPRYQVTQFGKPVTLSCSQTLNHNVMYWYQQKSSQAPKLLFHYYDKDFNNEADTPDNFQSRRPNTSFCFLDIRSPGLGDTAMYLCATSRGDRVDQPQHFGDGTRLSIL.

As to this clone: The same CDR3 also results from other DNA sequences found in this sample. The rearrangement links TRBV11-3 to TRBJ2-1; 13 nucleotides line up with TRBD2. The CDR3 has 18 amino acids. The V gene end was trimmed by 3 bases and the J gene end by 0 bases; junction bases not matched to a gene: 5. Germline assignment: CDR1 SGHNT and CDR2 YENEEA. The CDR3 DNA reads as TGTGCCAGCAGCTTCGGACTAGCGGGAGAACCCTCCTACAATGAGCAGTTCTTC. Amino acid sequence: CASSFGLAGEPSYNEQFF.

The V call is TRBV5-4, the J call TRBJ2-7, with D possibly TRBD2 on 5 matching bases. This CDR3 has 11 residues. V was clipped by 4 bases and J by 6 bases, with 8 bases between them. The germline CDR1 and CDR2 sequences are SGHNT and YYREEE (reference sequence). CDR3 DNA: TGTGCCAGCAGCGTCGGGGTCGAGCAGTACTTC. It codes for CASSVGVEQYF. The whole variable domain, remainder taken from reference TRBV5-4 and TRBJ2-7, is ETGVTQSPTHLIKTRGQQVTLRCSSQSGHNTVSWYQQALGQGPQFIFQYYREEENGRGNFPPRFSGLQFPNYSSELNVNALELDDSALYLCASSVGVEQYFGPGTRLTVT.

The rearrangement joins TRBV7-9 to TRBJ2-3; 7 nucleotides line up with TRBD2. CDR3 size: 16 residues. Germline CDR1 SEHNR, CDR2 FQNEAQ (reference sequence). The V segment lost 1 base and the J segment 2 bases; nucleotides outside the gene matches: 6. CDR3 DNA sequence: TGTGCCAGCAGCTTAGGGGGTAGCGGGCTCACAGATACGCAGTATTTT. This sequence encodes CASSLGGSGLTDTQYF.